Listed here are 15 T cell receptor beta chains from one sample, sequenced in a study of blood T cells in healthy people across ages. A second about 7 to 11 cycle PCR used barcoded and J-beta primers. Each CDR3 protein is one row after TCRdb ran MiXCR on the 5' RACE reads. The sample yields 650,000 to 800,000 distinct CDR3 sequences, under 45% seen once. Sequencing was done on a sample of blood. The receptor set was obtained from a man aged 55 to 70 in good health.

The V gene is TRBV7-2, the J gene TRBJ2-1; a possible D gene is TRBD1 (6 bases). Trimming took off 2 bases at V and 6 bases at J, with 11 bases between the two ends. In germline, CDR1 is SGHTA, CDR2 FQGNSA. The CDR3 sequence is 14 residues long. The CDR3 sequence: CASSLQRGCNEQFF. The CDR3 DNA reads as TGTGCCAGCAGCTTACAGAGGGGGTGCAATGAGCAGTTCTTC.

The genes are TRBV5-5 and TRBJ2-3; tentatively, D is TRBD1 (6 bases). Germline CDR1 and CDR2: SGHKS and YYEKEE (reference sequence). This CDR3 region has 16 residues. V lost 0 bases to trimming and J lost 0 bases, with 11 bases between them. This CDR3 is CASSLVPGASTDTQYF. In DNA form, the CDR3 reads TGTGCCAGCAGCTTGGTCCCAGGGGCTAGCACAGATACGCAGTATTTT.

The chain joins TRBV4-1 to TRBJ2-5, with D maybe TRBD1 (5 bases). Judging by the DNA end, TRBJ2-7 fits better; the J call may be wrong. The CDR3 covers 14 residues. The germline V gene has CDR1 MGHRA and CDR2 YSYEKL. The CDR3 protein is CASSQRTPTYEQYF. CDR3 nucleotide sequence: TGCGCCAGCAGCCAGAGGACACCTACCTACGAGCAGTACTTC.

The gene calls are TRBV5-4 and TRBJ2-3; 9 bases agree with TRBD2. The V and J ends lost 0 bases and 2 bases, in that order; junction bases with no gene match: 7. Germline V gives CDR1 SGHNT, CDR2 YYREEE (reference sequence). The CDR3 loop spans 17 amino acids. The CDR3 spells CASSLVAQRGATDTQYF. CDR3 sequence (DNA): TGTGCCAGCAGCTTGGTGGCACAGCGGGGGGCCACAGATACGCAGTATTTT.

This clonotype has more than one count but fewer than ten. The chain has TRBV12-3 or TRBV12-4 and TRBJ2-7; 7 bases align to TRBD1. Losses at the gene ends were 5 bases for V and 4 bases for J; bases not matched to a gene: 8. The CDR3 has 14 amino acids. The CDR3 loop reads CASSPRQGRYEQYF. The CDR3 DNA reads TGTGCCAGCAGTCCCCGACAGGGCCGGTACGAGCAGTACTTC.

This chain uses TRBV27 with TRBJ2-2; the match to TRBD2 covers 11 bases. CDR3 length equals 19 residues. J gave up 5 bases and V 1 base, and 12 bases lay outside the gene matches. The germline V gene has CDR1 MNHEY and CDR2 SMNVEV (reference sequence). The CDR3: CASSLFAGTSGSETGELFF. CDR3 coding DNA: TGTGCCAGCAGTTTATTCGCCGGGACTAGCGGCTCGGAGACCGGGGAGCTGTTTTTT.

V usage is TRBV20-1 and J usage is TRBJ2-3; D might be TRBD2 (6 bases). This CDR3 comprises 18 residues. V was shortened by 0 bases and J by 2 bases, with 21 bases between the two germline ends. From germline, CDR1 is DFQATT and CDR2 SNEGSKA (reference sequence). CDR3 coding DNA: TGCAGTGCTAGAGATGGAGGACCGTCGGGGGTGATCACAGATACGCAGTATTTT. It encodes CSARDGGPSGVITDTQYF.

V is TRBV7-2 and J is TRBJ1-1; no clear D. V was pared by 2 bases and J by 7 bases, with 11 bases between. Germline loops: CDR1 SGHTA, CDR2 FQGNSA. This CDR3 comprises 13 residues. The CDR3 sequence is CASSLFGPNEAFF. CDR3 sequence (DNA): TGTGCCAGCAGCTTATTTGGCCCGAATGAAGCTTTCTTT.

This clonotype was detected many times. J is TRBJ2-2 and V is TRBV14; D gene unclear. Trimming shortened V by 4 bases and J by 6 bases, and 6 bases separated the two germline ends. Germline V CDR1 and CDR2: SGHDN, FVKESK. There are 12 residues in the CDR3. The CDR3 region has the DNA TGTGCCAGCAGCCCCTTCCCCGGGGAGCTGTTTTTT. It specifies CASSPFPGELFF.

The chain's CDR3 is CASSRRQGHTEAFF. The CDR3 DNA is TGTGCCAGCAGCCGAAGACAGGGCCACACTGAAGCTTTCTTT. The chain is built from TRBV14 and TRBJ1-1; 7 bases are shared with TRBD1. Germline values: CDR1 SGHDN, CDR2 FVKESK. CDR3 length equals 14 residues. V lost 4 bases and J lost 3; bases outside the gene matches: 5.

This clonotype was picked up one time. V gene TRBV10-3 combines with J gene TRBJ2-5; TRBD1 or TRBD2 may be the D gene (8 bases each). In germline, CDR1 is ENHRY, CDR2 SYGVKD. V lost 4 bases and J 11 bases, leaving 32 bases between the germline ends. This CDR3 spans 18 amino acids. This CDR3 is CAISGLAGGWAGGGEQYF. The DNA of the CDR3 is TGTGCCATCAGTGGTCTTGCAGGGGGCTGGGCGGGGGGTGGTGAGCAGTACTTC.

V gene TRBV30 combines with J gene TRBJ1-5; 10 bases line up with TRBD1. The CDR3 runs to 14 residues. With V trimmed by 2 bases and J by 5 bases, 3 bases remained unmatched. Germline V gene data show CDR1 as GTSNPN and CDR2 as SVGIG (reference sequence). CDR3 nucleotides: TGTGCCTGGAGTTTGGGACAGGGGTATCAGCCCCAGCATTTT. Translation: CAWSLGQGYQPQHF.

The chain carries TRBV6-6 and TRBJ1-2; maybe TRBD1 (5 bases). Trimming took 4 bases from V and 10 from J, leaving 16 bases between them. Looked up from germline, CDR1 is MNHNY and CDR2 is SVGAGI (reference sequence). The CDR3 is made up of 13 amino acids. In DNA, the CDR3 is TGTGCCAGCAGTTTGGGAGGGGACCGCCTCTACACCTTC. Its protein product is CASSLGGDRLYTF.

This clonotype was observed a few times. This chain links TRBV5-6 with TRBJ2-6; D is perhaps TRBD1 (5 bases). The CDR3 loop spans 14 amino acids. Trimming removed 3 bases at V and 4 bases at J, with 8 bases between. Germline V lookup: CDR1 SGHDT, CDR2 YYEEEE. The DNA for the CDR3 is TGTGCCAGCAGCTCCAGGGTAGGGGCCAACGTCCTGACTTTC. This sequence encodes CASSSRVGANVLTF.

J is TRBJ2-4 and V is TRBV20-1; D is undetermined. Trimming removed 3 bases from V and 6 bases from J, with 12 bases in between. Germline-derived CDR1 and CDR2 are DFQATT and SNEGSKA (reference sequence). The CDR3 totals 13 residues. As DNA, the CDR3 is TGCAGTGCTAGTGGTTGGGCCCCAAACATTCAGTACTTC. This encodes CSASGWAPNIQYF.